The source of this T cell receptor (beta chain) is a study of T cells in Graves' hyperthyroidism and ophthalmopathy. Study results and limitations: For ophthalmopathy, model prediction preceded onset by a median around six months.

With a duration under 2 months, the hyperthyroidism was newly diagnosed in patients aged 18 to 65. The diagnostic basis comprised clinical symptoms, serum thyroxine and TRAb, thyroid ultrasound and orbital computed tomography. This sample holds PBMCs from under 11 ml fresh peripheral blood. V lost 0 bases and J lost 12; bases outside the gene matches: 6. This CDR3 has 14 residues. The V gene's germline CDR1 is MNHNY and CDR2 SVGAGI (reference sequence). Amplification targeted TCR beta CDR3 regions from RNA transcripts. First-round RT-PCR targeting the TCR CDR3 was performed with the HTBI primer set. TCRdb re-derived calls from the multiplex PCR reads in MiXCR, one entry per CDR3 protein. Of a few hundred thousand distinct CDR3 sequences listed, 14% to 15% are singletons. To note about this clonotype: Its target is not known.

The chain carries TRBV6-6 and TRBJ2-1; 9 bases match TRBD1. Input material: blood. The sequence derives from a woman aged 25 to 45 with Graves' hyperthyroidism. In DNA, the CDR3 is TGTGCCAGCAGTTACTCGAACAGGGGGCTCGGGCAGTTCTTC. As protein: CASSYSNRGLGQFF.